Listed below are T cell receptor beta chains from one sample, sequenced in a study of OX40 agonist ivuxolimab in advanced cancers. Sequencing was performed with immunoSEQ multiplex PCR; in TCRdb, only in-frame clones are kept and a portion is missing. The data hold 60,000 to 95,000 clones, with about 85% observed a single time. The sequences come from CD4+ or CD8+ T cells sorted from blood, collected in a trial of the OX40 agonist ivuxolimab. These TCRs come from an adult with an advanced solid tumor such as melanoma, head and neck, liver or kidney cancer. CDR3s include the opening cysteine and the closing phenylalanine or tryptophan.

V gene,J gene,CDR3 protein
TRBV15,TRBJ2-3,CATSRGGRASTDTQYF
TRBV6-5,TRBJ1-4,CASSTGGAENEKLFF
TRBV19,TRBJ1-2,CASSPRDFRGGYTF
TRBV19,TRBJ1-2,CASSRTANYGYTF
TRBV7-9,TRBJ2-2,CASSLAEGTGELFF
TRBV11-3,TRBJ2-3,CASSSDRGRGTDTQYF
TRBV15,TRBJ1-5,CATSRGQQTYQPQHF
TRBV6-1,TRBJ2-1,CASSESGTGFYEQFF
TRBV5-6,TRBJ1-1,CASSLGEEAFF
TRBV5-1,TRBJ1-5,CASSLGPGYNQPQHF
TRBV29-1,TRBJ2-7,CSARTTYEQYF
TRBV13,TRBJ2-1,CASSEGLSSYNEQFF
TRBV27,TRBJ1-1,CASSIWTGTEAFF
TRBV28,TRBJ2-7,CASRVNSYEQYF
TRBV5-1,TRBJ2-5,CASTQDPRETQYF
TRBV29-1,TRBJ2-7,CSVAPSGVRGEQYF
TRBV15,.,CATSRRDGGNSYEQYF
TRBV18,TRBJ2-1,CASSPRERGSYNEQFF
TRBV9,TRBJ2-1,CASSVEAGSSYNEQFF
TRBV5-8,TRBJ2-3,CASSSSLVRRSTDTQYF
TRBV7-9,TRBJ2-3,CASSHSGADTQYF
TRBV29-1,TRBJ1-2,CSVAQTVYGYTF
TRBV18,TRBJ1-5,CASSLGTDQPQHF
TRBV5-8,TRBJ1-1,CASSSTHRGLNTEAFF
TRBV25-1,TRBJ2-5,CASSVITGLRETQYF
TRBV7-2,TRBJ2-3,CASSFEGGTDDTQYF
TRBV11-2,TRBJ2-1,CASSTQGNEQFF
TRBV7-9,TRBJ1-2,CASSLVGTVNYGYTF
TRBV5-1,TRBJ2-3,CASSLGPGSTDTQYF
TRBV11-2,TRBJ2-3,CASSPLAPSTDTQYF
TRBV2,TRBJ2-3,CASSENGGRIGTDTQYF
TRBV2,TRBJ1-1,CASSAEQGNTEAFF
TRBV7-2,TRBJ1-2,CASSLEGGMDGYTF
TRBV7-9,TRBJ1-2,CASSLAQGDYGYTF
TRBV7-2,TRBJ2-1,CASSFDPALNEQFF
TRBV5-4,TRBJ2-7,CASSTSGGGAPYEQYF
TRBV7-2,TRBJ2-3,CASSARLAGGTDTQYF